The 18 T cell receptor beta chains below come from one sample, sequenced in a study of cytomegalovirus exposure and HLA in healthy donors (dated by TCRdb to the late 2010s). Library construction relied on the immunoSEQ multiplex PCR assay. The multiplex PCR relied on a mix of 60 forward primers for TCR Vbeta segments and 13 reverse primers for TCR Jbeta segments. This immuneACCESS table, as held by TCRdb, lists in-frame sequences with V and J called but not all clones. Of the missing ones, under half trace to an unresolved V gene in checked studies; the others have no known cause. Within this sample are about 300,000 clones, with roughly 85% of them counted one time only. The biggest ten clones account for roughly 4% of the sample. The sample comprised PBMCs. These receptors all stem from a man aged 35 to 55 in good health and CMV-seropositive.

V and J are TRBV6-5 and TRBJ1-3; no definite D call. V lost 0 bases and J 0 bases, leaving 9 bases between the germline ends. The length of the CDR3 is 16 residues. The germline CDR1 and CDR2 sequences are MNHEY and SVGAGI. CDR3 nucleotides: TGTGCCAGCAGTTACTCTCGAGGTTCCTCTGGAAACACCATATATTTT. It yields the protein CASSYSRGSSGNTIYF.

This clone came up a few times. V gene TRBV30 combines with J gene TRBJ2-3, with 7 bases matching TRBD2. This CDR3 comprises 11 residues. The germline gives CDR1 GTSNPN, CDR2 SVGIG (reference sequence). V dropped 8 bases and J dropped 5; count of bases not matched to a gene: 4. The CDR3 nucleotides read TGTGCCCGCGAGCGGGGAGATACGCAGTATTTT. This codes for CARERGDTQYF.

The CDR3 spells CASSFTQGAETEAFF. Here the CDR3 DNA reads TGTGCCAGCAGCTTTACACAGGGGGCGGAAACTGAAGCTTTCTTT. The chain couples TRBV5-5 to TRBJ1-1, with 9 bases lining up with TRBD1. Germline V lookup: CDR1 SGHKS, CDR2 YYEKEE (reference sequence). The V gene end was trimmed by 2 bases and the J gene end by 5 bases; junction bases not matched to a gene: 7. This CDR3 contains 15 residues.

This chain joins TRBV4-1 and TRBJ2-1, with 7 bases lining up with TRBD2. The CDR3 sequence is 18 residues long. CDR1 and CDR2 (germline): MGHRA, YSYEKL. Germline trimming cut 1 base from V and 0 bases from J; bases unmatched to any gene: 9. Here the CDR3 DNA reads TGCGCCAGCAGCCAAGGGGCCGCGGCGGGAGTCTCCTACAATGAGCAGTTCTTC. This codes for CASSQGAAAGVSYNEQFF.

CDR3 sequence reads: CASSSRGSGGSYNEQFF. The CDR3 nucleotides are TGTGCCAGCAGCTCAAGGGGCAGTGGCGGTTCCTACAATGAGCAGTTCTTC. The genes are TRBV9 and TRBJ2-1, with D perhaps matching TRBD1 (5 bases). This CDR3 is 17 amino acids long. Germline CDR1 SGDLS, CDR2 YYNGEE. Trimming shortened V by 4 bases and J by 1 base, and 18 bases separated the two germline ends.

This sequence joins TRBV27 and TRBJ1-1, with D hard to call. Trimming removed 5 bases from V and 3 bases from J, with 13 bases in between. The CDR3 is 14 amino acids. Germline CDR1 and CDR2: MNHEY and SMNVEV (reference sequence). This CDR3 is CASSPGSFDTEAFF. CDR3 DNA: TGTGCCAGCAGTCCCGGGTCATTTGACACTGAAGCTTTCTTT.

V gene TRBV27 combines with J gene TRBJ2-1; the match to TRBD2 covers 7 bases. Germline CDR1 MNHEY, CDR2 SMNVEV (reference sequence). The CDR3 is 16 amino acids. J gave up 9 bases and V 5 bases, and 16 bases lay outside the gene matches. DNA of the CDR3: TGTGCCAGCAGTCCCAACCTGGTGGGAGGGCCCAGTGAGCAGTTCTTC. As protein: CASSPNLVGGPSEQFF.

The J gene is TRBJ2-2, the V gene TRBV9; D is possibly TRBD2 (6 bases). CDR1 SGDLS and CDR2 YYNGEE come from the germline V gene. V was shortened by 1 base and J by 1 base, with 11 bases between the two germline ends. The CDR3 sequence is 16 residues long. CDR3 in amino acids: CASSVWREKNTGELFF. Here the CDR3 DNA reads TGTGCCAGCAGCGTATGGAGGGAGAAGAACACCGGGGAGCTGTTTTTT.

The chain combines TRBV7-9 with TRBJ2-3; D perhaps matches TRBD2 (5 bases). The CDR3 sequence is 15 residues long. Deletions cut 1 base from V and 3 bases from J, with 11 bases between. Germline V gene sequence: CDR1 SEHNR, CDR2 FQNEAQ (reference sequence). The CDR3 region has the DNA TGTGCCAGCAGCTTAGTTTCCAGCGGAACAGATACGCAGTATTTT. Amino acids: CASSLVSSGTDTQYF.

The CDR3 region is CASSLGRSYEQYF. In nucleotides, the CDR3 is TGTGCCAGCTCACTTGGGCGAAGCTACGAGCAGTACTTC. The V and J genes are TRBV18 and TRBJ2-7, with no clear D. Germline V gene data show CDR1 as KGHSH and CDR2 as LQKENI. V dropped 4 bases and J dropped 3 bases, with 10 bases sitting between them. The CDR3 loop spans 13 amino acids. Full variable domain (outside the CDR3, taken from reference TRBV18 and TRBJ2-7): NAGVMQNPRHLVRRRGQEARLRCSPMKGHSHVYWYRQLPEEGLKFMVYLQKENIIDESGMPKERFSAEFPKEGPSILRIQQVVRGDSAAYFCASSLGRSYEQYFGPGTRLTVT.

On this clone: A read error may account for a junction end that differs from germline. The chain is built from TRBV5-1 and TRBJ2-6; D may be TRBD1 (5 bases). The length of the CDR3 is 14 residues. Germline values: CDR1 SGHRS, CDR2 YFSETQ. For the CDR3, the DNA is TGCGCCAGCAGCTTTGGTTTAGGGGCTAACGTCCTGACTTTC. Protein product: CASSFGLGANVLTF.

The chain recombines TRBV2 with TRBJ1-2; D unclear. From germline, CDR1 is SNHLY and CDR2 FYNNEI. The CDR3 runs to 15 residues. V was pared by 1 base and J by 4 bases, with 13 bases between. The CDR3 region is CASSEGGSGAYGYTF. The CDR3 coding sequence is TGTGCCAGCAGTGAAGGCGGCAGCGGAGCCTATGGCTACACCTTC.

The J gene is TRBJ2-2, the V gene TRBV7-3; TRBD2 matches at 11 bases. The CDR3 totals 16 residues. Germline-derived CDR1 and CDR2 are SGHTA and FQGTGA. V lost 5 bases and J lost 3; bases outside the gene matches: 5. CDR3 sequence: CASSPPLAGDTGELFF. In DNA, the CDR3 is TGTGCCAGCAGCCCTCCACTAGCGGGAGACACCGGGGAGCTGTTTTTT.

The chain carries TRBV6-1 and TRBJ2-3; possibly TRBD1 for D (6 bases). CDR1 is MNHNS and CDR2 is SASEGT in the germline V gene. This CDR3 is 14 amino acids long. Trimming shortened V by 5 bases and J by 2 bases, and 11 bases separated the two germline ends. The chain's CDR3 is CASSPRGPTDTQYF. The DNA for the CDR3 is TGTGCCAGCAGTCCCAGGGGTCCCACAGATACGCAGTATTTT.

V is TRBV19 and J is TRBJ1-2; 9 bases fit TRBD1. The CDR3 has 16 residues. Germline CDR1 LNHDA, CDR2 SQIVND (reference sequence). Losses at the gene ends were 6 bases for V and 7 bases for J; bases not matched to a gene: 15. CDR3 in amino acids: CASRATGGADPLGYTF. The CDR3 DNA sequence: TGTGCCAGTAGGGCAACAGGGGGCGCGGATCCGCTTGGCTACACCTTC.

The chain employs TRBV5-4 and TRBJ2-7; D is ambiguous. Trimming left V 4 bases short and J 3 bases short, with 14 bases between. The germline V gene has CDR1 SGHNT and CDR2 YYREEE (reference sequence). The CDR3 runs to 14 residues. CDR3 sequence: CASSIAGPGYEQYF. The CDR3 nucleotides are TGTGCCAGCAGCATAGCCGGCCCCGGCTACGAGCAGTACTTC.

The CDR3 spells CASRDTSGYGYTF. The CDR3 DNA is TGTGCCAGCAGGGACACCTCAGGCTATGGCTACACCTTC. V usage is TRBV6-4 and J usage is TRBJ1-2; possible D gene TRBD1, 5 bases. The germline gives CDR1 MRHNA, CDR2 SNTAGT. This CDR3 region has 13 residues. The V gene lost 6 bases and the J gene lost 4 bases, with 12 bases spanning the gap.

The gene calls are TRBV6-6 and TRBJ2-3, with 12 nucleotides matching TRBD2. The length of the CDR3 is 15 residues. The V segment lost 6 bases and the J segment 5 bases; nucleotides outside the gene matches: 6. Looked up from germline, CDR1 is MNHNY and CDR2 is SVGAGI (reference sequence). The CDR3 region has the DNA TGTGCCAGCAGGTTACTAGCGGGAGGTGGAGATACGCAGTATTTT. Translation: CASRLLAGGGDTQYF.